This T cell receptor beta chain comes out of a study of OX40 agonist ivuxolimab in advanced cancers. As for the study in general: Partial responses were seen in three patients, one with hepatocellular carcinoma and two with cutaneous melanoma.

About this clone: Its antigen is as yet unknown.

No patient had autoimmune disease or received systemic immunosuppression. Study-level points and caveats: CD4+ T cells averaged fewer expanded clones than CD8+ T cells.

Data came from immunoSEQ multiplex PCR; TCRdb stores just in-frame clones and leaves some out. The sample carries about 63,000 clones, 80% to 90% recorded once. The source material was CD4+ or CD8+ T cells sorted from blood, sampled in a trial of the OX40 agonist ivuxolimab. This TCR came from an adult with an advanced solid tumor such as melanoma, head and neck, liver or kidney cancer.

The CDR3 loop reads CASRDRNYGYTF. The CDR3 DNA sequence: TGTGCCAGCCGGGACAGGAACTATGGCTACACCTTC. This chain uses TRBV2 with TRBJ1-2; 8 bases align to TRBD1. This CDR3 has 12 residues. The J segment lost 2 bases and the V segment lost 8 bases, leaving 1 base of the junction unmatched. CDR1 is SNHLY and CDR2 is FYNNEI in the germline V gene.